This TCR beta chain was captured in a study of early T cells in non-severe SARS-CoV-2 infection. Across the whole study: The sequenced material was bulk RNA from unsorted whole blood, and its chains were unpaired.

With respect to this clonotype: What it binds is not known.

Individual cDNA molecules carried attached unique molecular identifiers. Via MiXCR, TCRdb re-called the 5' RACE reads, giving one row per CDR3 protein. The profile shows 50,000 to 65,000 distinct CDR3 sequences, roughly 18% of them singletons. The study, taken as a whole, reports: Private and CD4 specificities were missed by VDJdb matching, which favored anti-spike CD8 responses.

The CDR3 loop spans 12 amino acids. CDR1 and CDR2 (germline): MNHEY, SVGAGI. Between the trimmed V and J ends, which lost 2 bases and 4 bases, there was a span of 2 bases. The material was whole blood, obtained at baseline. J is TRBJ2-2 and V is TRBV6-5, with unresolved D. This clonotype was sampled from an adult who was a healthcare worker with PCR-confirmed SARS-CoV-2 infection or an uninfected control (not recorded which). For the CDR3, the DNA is TGTGCCAGCAGTTACATCACCGGGGAGCTGTTTTTT. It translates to CASSYITGELFF.